This T cell receptor beta chain was profiled in a study of blood T cell repertoires in COVID-19 (dated by TCRdb to 2018 to 2021). Some background on the complete study: Samples from collaborators originated in the United States, Italy and Spain and spanned both the acute and convalescent phases of COVID-19. Where HLA class I and class II types were available, the types were taken from metadata supplied by the sample provider, not from assay-based typing. Samples were obtained from the ongoing ImmuneRACE study (first 160 participants) and from 1,254 subjects provided by 6 global collaborators. The repertoires were released in a freely available public database meant as a resource for research on the immune response to SARS-CoV-2. The dataset comprised deeply sampled blood TCRbeta repertoires from subjects exposed to, actively infected with, or recovered from COVID-19. The material from the prospective study consisted of cDNA or gDNA derived from T cells, B-cell-depleted T cells, or PBMCs. The sample metadata nearly always contained a de-identified subject ID, COVID-19 status, age in years and sex. What the authors observed across the whole study: The quantity of clinical and demographic metadata differed by source and by participant and was supplied without curation.

As to this clone: Its cognate antigen has yet to be identified. No clone much larger than this one lies a single base away; base qualities are absent.

Here V drops 7 bases and J drops 3 bases, and the junction holds 5 bases not matched to any gene. The germline V gene sets CDR1 to SGHRS and CDR2 to YFSETQ. Counted from cysteine to phenylalanine, this CDR3 has 14 amino acids. Only CDR3 DNA is held: 42 bases, read in frame from base 1. Participants in the prospective study were enrolled through a virtual design, were aged roughly 18 to 100 years, and lived in approximately 25 United States geographic areas. Cohort assignment in the prospective study relied on participant-reported clinical history from a screening survey and a study questionnaire. Recovered participants in ImmuneRACE Cohort 3 were defined as having two consecutive negative NP/OP PCR tests, clearance from a healthcare professional, or resolution of symptoms. Mobile phlebotomists in the prospective study collected whole blood, serum and a nasopharyngeal or oropharyngeal swab from every participant. Over a roughly 2-month period, participants in the prospective study had the option of providing additional blood draws and questionnaires. Before DNA extraction, blood samples from the prospective study were shipped at room temperature or frozen.

The immunoSEQ Assay, a bias-controlled multiplex PCR, was used to amplify TCRbeta CDR3 regions from genomic DNA. Processing in the source paper ran as follows. Within the assay, amplification of reference gene primers was used to estimate how many nucleated cells each sample contained. Sequence reads were collapsed and filtered to measure the absolute abundance of every unique TCRbeta CDR3 rearrangement. For each sample, productive Simpson clonality was calculated as the square root of Simpson's diversity index across productive rearrangements. The table comes from immuneACCESS by way of TCRdb, which keeps in-frame sequences with V and J called. Part of the clones is missing from these tables; in studies checked, under half for an unresolved V gene and the rest for unknown reasons. V and J calls and clone size come straight from that table; D and trimming were deduced from the DNA. The sample data list around 290,000 clones, and about 89% of these were observed just once. The ten most abundant clones make up over 2% of the sample.

The chain is assembled from TRBV5-1 and TRBJ2-3; TRBD1 matches 10 bases in the middle. Sequenced: PBMCs or T cells enriched from blood (not recorded which). This clonotype originated in a woman aged 18-30 years who had recovered from COVID-19. Here the CDR3 is given as CASGPGQGTDTQYF. The sequence in DNA is TGCGCCAGCGGGCCGGGACAGGGGACAGATACGCAGTATTTT.